The rows below give T cell receptor beta chains drawn from one sample of a study of T-cell reconstitution after alpha-beta-depleted transplantation in children. TCRdb processed the PCR reads anew with MiXCR; each CDR3 protein has one entry. The table includes about 460,000 distinct CDR3 sequences, over 9.5% detected once. Material: PBMCs, mostly from graft donor cells, obtained 180 days after TCRalphabeta/CD19-depleted stem cell transplant. These receptors all come from a female patient aged 2 to 10 who had a stem cell transplant for aplastic anemia, so the T cells may come from the graft donor. CDR3s include the opening cysteine and the closing phenylalanine or tryptophan. Each record gives: CDR3 length, clone size, J gene, V gene, D gene, CDR3 DNA, CDR3 protein. A D gene is named only where the DNA matches it firmly. Rows give clone size only sometimes, using once, few, many, or a class for an expanded clone.

12,few,TRBJ1-2,TRBV20-1,-,TGCAGTGCTAGACGAATTAGCGATGGCTACACCTTC,CSARRISDGYTF
14,-,TRBJ1-2,TRBV29-1,TRBD1,TGCAGCGTTGAAGTCGGCAGGGGGAACTATGGCTACACCTTC,CSVEVGRGNYGYTF
15,few,TRBJ2-1,TRBV12-3/TRBV12-4,TRBD2,TGTGCCAGCAGTCCGGCTAGCGGGAGAGGTTATGAGCAGTTCTTC,CASSPASGRGYEQFF
17,-,TRBJ2-5,TRBV5-5,TRBD2,TGTGCCAGCGGCTCGGGGCCCCGCGGGAGGGCCCAAGAGACCCAGTACTTC,CASGSGPRGRAQETQYF
14,-,TRBJ2-1,TRBV7-2,-,TGTGCCAGCAGCCCCCAGCGCTCCTACAATGAGCAGTTCTTC,CASSPQRSYNEQFF
16,many,TRBJ2-1,TRBV7-2,-,TGTGCCAGCAGCTTGGGACTGAGGGGCGGCTACAATGAGCAGTTCTTC,CASSLGLRGGYNEQFF
16,-,TRBJ2-2,TRBV18,TRBD1,TGTGCCAGCTCACAAATCAGGGGGTCGGACACCGGGGAGCTGTTTTTT,CASSQIRGSDTGELFF
15,few,TRBJ2-2,TRBV7-9,TRBD1,TGTGCCAGCAGCACCCGACAGGGGCACACCGGGGAGCTGTTTTTT,CASSTRQGHTGELFF
12,few,TRBJ2-1,TRBV12-3/TRBV12-4,-,TGTGCCAGCAGAGGCGCGTTGAATGAGCAGTTCTTC,CASRGALNEQFF
17,many,TRBJ2-1,TRBV4-3,TRBD2,TGCGCCAGCAGCCTCCAGACTAGCGGGATGTCCTACAATGAGCAGTTCTTC,CASSLQTSGMSYNEQFF
15,few,TRBJ2-1,TRBV7-3,-,TGTGCCAGCAGCTTCGGATTTGGGGCCTACAATGAGCAGTTCTTC,CASSFGFGAYNEQFF
15,few,TRBJ1-1,TRBV7-2,-,TGTGCCAGCAGCTTAGTTCGCCGGGGGAACACTGAAGCTTTCTTT,CASSLVRRGNTEAFF
14,few,TRBJ2-1,TRBV12-3/TRBV12-4,-,TGTGCCAGCACCCACGTTCCCGCCCGGCATGAGCAGTTCTTC,CASTHVPARHEQFF
19,few,TRBJ2-2,TRBV12-3/TRBV12-4,TRBD2,TGTGCCAGCAGTCCAGACGGACTAGCGGGAGTATCGGGCACCGGGGAGCTGTTTTTT,CASSPDGLAGVSGTGELFF
13,many,TRBJ1-1,TRBV29-1,-,TGCAGCGTTGAATCTGGGCAGAACACTGAAGCTTTCTTT,CSVESGQNTEAFF
16,-,TRBJ2-7,TRBV29-1,TRBD1,TGCAGCGTTGAAGCGACGGACAGGTCAAGCTCCTACGAGCAGTACTTC,CSVEATDRSSSYEQYF
16,-,TRBJ2-1,TRBV10-3,TRBD2,TGTGCCATCAGTTCTCTTAGCGGGGGCCTGATCAATGAGCAGTTCTTC,CAISSLSGGLINEQFF
16,few,TRBJ2-2,TRBV7-7,TRBD1,TGTGCCAGCAGCTTCCACCGGGACAGGGGAGCCGGGGAGCTGTTTTTT,CASSFHRDRGAGELFF
13,-,TRBJ1-5,TRBV29-1,-,TGCAGCGCCGTAGGGGGTGGCAATCAGCCCCAGCATTTT,CSAVGGGNQPQHF
16,few,TRBJ2-3,TRBV20-1,TRBD1,TGCAGTGCTAGAGTGGGACAGGGGGGCTCAGGGGATACGCAGTATTTT,CSARVGQGGSGDTQYF
14,-,TRBJ1-5,TRBV20-1,-,TGCAGTGCTAGAGCCTACGTCGCCAATCAGCCCCAGCATTTT,CSARAYVANQPQHF
13,few,TRBJ2-5,TRBV18,-,TGTGCCAGCTCACCACGGATCGAGGAGACCCAGTACTTC,CASSPRIEETQYF
16,-,TRBJ2-2,TRBV28,TRBD1,TGTGCCAGCAGTTCAGGGACAGGGGGCATCGGCGGGGAGCTGTTTTTT,CASSSGTGGIGGELFF
16,-,TRBJ2-2,TRBV10-3,-,TGTGCCATCAGTGCGCCTCGACTAACCCGCCTCGGGGAGCTGTTTTTT,CAISAPRLTRLGELFF
17,-,TRBJ2-1,TRBV19,TRBD2,TGTGCCAGTAGCCCCCGGGGAAGCGGGATGTCCTACAATGAGCAGTTCTTC,CASSPRGSGMSYNEQFF
16,-,TRBJ2-2,TRBV27,TRBD1,TGTGCCAGCAGTCCCTGGACAGGCGAGAACACCGGGGAGCTGTTTTTT,CASSPWTGENTGELFF
15,-,TRBJ2-1,TRBV13,-,TGTGCCAGCAGCTCCCCCGACTACCCCTACAATGAGCAGTTCTTC,CASSSPDYPYNEQFF
15,few,TRBJ2-7,TRBV27,TRBD2,TGTGCCAGCAGTTTTCTAGCGGGAGGGCCCTACGAGCAGTACTTC,CASSFLAGGPYEQYF
14,-,TRBJ1-3,TRBV7-2,-,TGTGCCAGCAGCTTAGAGTCCGCTGGAAACACCATATATTTT,CASSLESAGNTIYF
14,few,TRBJ2-3,TRBV5-1,-,TGCGCCAGTTTCAGGGGATCTAGCACAGATACGCAGTATTTT,CASFRGSSTDTQYF
18,few,TRBJ2-5,TRBV3-1,-,TGTGCCAGCAGCCGCCGACCCTCTATAGCGGTCTACCAAGAGACCCAGTACTTC,CASSRRPSIAVYQETQYF
14,-,TRBJ2-5,TRBV13,-,TGTGCCAGCAGCTTACTTGTCGGCCAAGAGACCCAGTACTTC,CASSLLVGQETQYF
12,-,TRBJ1-1,TRBV20-1,-,TGCAGTGCTTGCAGGGCAAACACTGAAGCTTTCTTT,CSACRANTEAFF
15,-,TRBJ2-3,TRBV11-2,-,TGTGCCAGCAGCTCGTACAGAATCAGCACAGATACGCAGTATTTT,CASSSYRISTDTQYF
14,few,TRBJ2-1,TRBV9,-,TGTGCCACCACTTTGTCGGGGCGCTACAATGAGCAGTTCTTC,CATTLSGRYNEQFF
15,-,TRBJ2-5,TRBV4-3,TRBD2,TGCGCCAGCAGCCAAGGGTCTAGCGGGAGGGAGACCCAGTACTTC,CASSQGSSGRETQYF
15,few,TRBJ2-1,TRBV23-1,-,TGCGCCAGCAGTCAATGGGGGGACAGCTACAATGAGCAGTTCTTC,CASSQWGDSYNEQFF
15,-,TRBJ2-3,TRBV11-2,-,TGTGCCAGCAGCTTCACGGGTCCTAGCACAGATACGCAGTATTTT,CASSFTGPSTDTQYF
12,-,TRBJ2-1,TRBV20-1,TRBD2,TGCAGTGCTAGAGATGGTGCGGGAGAAGGGTTCTTC,CSARDGAGEGFF